This T cell receptor beta chain was profiled in a study of control samples from healthy donors and cancer patients. This CDR3 is built from 15 residues. The germline V and J ends were trimmed by 4 bases and 1 base, with 8 bases remaining between them. Looked up from germline, CDR1 is SNHLY and CDR2 is FYNNEI. Sequenced by immunoSEQ multiplex PCR; TCRdb stores in-frame clones only, minus some. This table holds roughly 120,000 clones, roughly 90% found once. The sequenced material came from blood. This rearrangement joins TRBV2 to TRBJ1-6; D is uncertain. This sequence originates from a man aged 45-65 years in good health. The CDR3 region is CASSGTDSYNSPLHF. For the CDR3, the DNA is TGTGCCAGCAGTGGGACCGATTCCTATAATTCACCCCTCCACTTT.